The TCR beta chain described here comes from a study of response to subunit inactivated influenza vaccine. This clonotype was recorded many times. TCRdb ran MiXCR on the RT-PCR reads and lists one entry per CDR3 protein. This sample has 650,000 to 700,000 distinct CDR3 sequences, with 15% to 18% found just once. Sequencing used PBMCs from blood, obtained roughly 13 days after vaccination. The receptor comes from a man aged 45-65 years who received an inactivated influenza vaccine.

The CDR3 DNA sequence: TGCAGCATCCAGGGGGGGGCCCGAGATACGCAGTATTTT. Translated: CSIQGGARDTQYF. The V gene is TRBV29-1, the J gene TRBJ2-3; D tentatively reads TRBD1 or TRBD2 (7 bases each). CDR3 length: 13 amino acids. V was pared by 8 bases and J by 5 bases, with 17 bases between. Germline CDR1 is SQVTM and CDR2 is ANQGSEA.